The sequence of this TCR beta chain was determined in a study of blood T cell repertoires in COVID-19. About the research overall: The cDNA or gDNA used as material had been derived from T cells, B-cell-depleted T cells, or PBMCs.

Clones were sequenced by immunoSEQ multiplex PCR, and TCRdb holds only the in-frame ones, with some missing. The sample has around 250,000 clones, around 80% seen once; the top ten hold roughly 8.6%. V was clipped by 7 bases and J by 7 bases; unmatched bases: 10. The germline CDR1 and CDR2 sequences are SGHRS and YFSETQ. The CDR3 is 15 residues long. Sequencing was carried out using peripheral blood. The J gene is TRBJ2-1, the V gene TRBV5-1; 11 bases line up with TRBD2. The receptor comes from a man in his forties with active or convalescent COVID-19. The CDR3 DNA sequence: TGCGCCAGCGGAAACATAGCGGGGGGGCTGAATGAGCAGTTCTTC. Translated, it gives CASGNIAGGLNEQFF.